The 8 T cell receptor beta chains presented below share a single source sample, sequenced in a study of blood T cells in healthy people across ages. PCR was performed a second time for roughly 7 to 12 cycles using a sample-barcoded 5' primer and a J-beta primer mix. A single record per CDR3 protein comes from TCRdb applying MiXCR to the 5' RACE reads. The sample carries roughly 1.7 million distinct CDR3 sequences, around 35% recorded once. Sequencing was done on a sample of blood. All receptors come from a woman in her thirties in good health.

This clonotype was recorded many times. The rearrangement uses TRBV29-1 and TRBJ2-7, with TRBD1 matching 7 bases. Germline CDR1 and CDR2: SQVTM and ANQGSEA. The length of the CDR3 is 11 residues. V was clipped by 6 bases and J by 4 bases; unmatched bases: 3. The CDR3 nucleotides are TGCAGCGTCCGGGACAGTTACGAGCAGTACTTC. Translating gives CSVRDSYEQYF.

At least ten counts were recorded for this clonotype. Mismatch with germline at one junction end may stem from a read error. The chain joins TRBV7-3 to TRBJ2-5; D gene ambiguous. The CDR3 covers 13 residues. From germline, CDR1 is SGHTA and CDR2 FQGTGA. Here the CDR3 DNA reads TGTGCCAGCAGCCTAACCAGCAGTGAGACCCAGTACTTC. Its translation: CASSLTSSETQYF.

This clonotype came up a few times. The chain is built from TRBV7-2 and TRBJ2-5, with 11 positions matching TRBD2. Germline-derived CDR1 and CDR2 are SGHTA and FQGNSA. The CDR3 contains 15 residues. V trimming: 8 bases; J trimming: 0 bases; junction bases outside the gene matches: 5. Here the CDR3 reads CASGRLAGYQETQYF. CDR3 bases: TGTGCCAGCGGCAGACTAGCGGGGTACCAAGAGACCCAGTACTTC.

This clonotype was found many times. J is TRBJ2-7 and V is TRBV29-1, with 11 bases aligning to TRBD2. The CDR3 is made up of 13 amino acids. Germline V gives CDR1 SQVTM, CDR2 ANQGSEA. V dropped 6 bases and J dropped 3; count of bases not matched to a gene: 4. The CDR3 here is CSVRLAGLYEQYF. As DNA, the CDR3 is TGCAGCGTCCGACTAGCGGGGCTCTACGAGCAGTACTTC.

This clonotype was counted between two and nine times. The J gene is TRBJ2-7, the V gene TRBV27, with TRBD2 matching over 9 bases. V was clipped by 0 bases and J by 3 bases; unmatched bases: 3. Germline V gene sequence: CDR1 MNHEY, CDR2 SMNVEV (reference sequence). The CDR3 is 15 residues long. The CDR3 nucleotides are TGTGCCAGCAGTTTATCCCTAGCGGGGATCTACGAGCAGTACTTC. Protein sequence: CASSLSLAGIYEQYF.

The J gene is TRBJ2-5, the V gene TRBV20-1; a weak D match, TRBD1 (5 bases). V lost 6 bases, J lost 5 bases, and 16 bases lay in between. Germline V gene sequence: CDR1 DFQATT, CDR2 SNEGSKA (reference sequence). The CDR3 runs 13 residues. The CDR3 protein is CSAWGGPGETQYF. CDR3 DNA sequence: TGCAGTGCCTGGGGCGGCCCCGGGGAGACCCAGTACTTC.

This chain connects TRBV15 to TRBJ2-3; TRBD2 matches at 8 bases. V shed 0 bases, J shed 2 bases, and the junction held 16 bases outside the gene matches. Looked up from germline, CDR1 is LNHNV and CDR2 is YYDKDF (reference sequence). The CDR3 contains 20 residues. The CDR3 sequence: CATSRDSFSLLAGSTDTQYF. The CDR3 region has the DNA TGTGCCACCAGCAGAGATTCGTTTTCCCTTCTAGCGGGTTCCACAGATACGCAGTATTTT.

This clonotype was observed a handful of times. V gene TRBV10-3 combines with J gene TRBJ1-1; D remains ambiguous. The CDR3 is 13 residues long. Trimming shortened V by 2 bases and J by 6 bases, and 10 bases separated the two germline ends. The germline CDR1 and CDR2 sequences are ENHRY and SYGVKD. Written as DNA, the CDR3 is TGTGCCATCAGTGAGGTTGAGGGCGCTGAAGCTTTCTTT. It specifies CAISEVEGAEAFF.